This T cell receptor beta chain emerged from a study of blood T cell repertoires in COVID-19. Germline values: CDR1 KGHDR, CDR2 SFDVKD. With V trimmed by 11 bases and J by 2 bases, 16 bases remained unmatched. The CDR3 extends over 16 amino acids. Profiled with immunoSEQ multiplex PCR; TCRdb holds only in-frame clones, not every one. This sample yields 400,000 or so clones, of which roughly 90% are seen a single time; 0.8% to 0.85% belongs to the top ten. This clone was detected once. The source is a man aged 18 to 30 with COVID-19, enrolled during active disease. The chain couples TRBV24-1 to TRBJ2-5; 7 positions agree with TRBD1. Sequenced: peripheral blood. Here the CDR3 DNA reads TGTGCCATCGGGACAGCCACAACCAAGGTTCAAGAGACCCAGTACTTC. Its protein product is CAIGTATTKVQETQYF.